This TCR beta chain was captured by sequencing in a study of blood T cell repertoires in COVID-19. The overall study: Samples came from the United States, Italy and Spain, spanning acute and convalescent COVID-19.

Assignment of participants to cohorts was predicated upon participant-reported clinical history. Sequencing was performed with immunoSEQ multiplex PCR; in TCRdb, only in-frame clones are kept and a portion is missing. This sample has about 190,000 clones, with approximately 80% found just once. Germline CDR1 is MDHEN and CDR2 is SYDVKM. Trimming cost V 3 bases and J 5 bases, with 18 bases left between them. CDR3 length: 16 residues. This chain links TRBV28 with TRBJ2-3; D possibly corresponds to TRBD2 (6 bases). Material: PBMCs or T cells enriched from blood (not recorded which). The sequence derives from a woman aged 45-65 years who had recovered from COVID-19. Here the CDR3 reads CASSFRPGSGGDTQYF. The CDR3 nucleotides read TGTGCCAGCAGTTTCCGTCCCGGTAGCGGAGGAGATACGCAGTATTTT.